The rows below give T cell receptor beta chains drawn from one sample of a study of identical twins. TCRdb itself ran the 5' RACE reads through MiXCR, one entry per CDR3 protein. The sample carries 690,000 or so distinct CDR3 sequences, over 8.5% recorded once. This sample also appeared in a second study, on yellow fever vaccine responses in identical twins.

The specimen sequenced was PBMCs. Receptors originate from a woman aged 18-29 years in good health. Each CDR3 is given with its conserved first and last residue. Fields, in order: clone size, J gene, CDR3 length, D gene, V gene, CDR3 protein, CDR3 DNA. D genes are given only for firm matches. Not all rows give a size; the values are once, few, many and, for expanded clones, a class.

clone size: few; J gene: TRBJ2-7; CDR3 length: 18; D gene: .; V gene: TRBV21-1; CDR3 protein: CASSSSDRSFCGSSEQYF; CDR3 DNA: TGTGCCAGCAGCTCCAGTGATCGCAGCTTTTGCGGGTCGTCTGAGCAGTACTTC
clone size: few; J gene: TRBJ1-1; CDR3 length: 14; D gene: .; V gene: TRBV3-1; CDR3 protein: CASSQVGVSTEAFF; CDR3 DNA: TGTGCCAGCAGCCAAGTAGGGGTTAGCACTGAAGCTTTCTTT
clone size: few; J gene: TRBJ2-5; CDR3 length: 14; D gene: .; V gene: TRBV12-3/TRBV12-4; CDR3 protein: CASSSAGGGKTQYF; CDR3 DNA: TGTGCCAGCAGCTCCGCTGGCGGGGGCAAGACCCAGTACTTC
clone size: few; J gene: TRBJ2-1; CDR3 length: 13; D gene: TRBD1; V gene: TRBV6-6; CDR3 protein: CASSLQGDNEQFF; CDR3 DNA: TGTGCCAGCAGTCTCCAGGGGGACAATGAGCAGTTCTTC
clone size: .; J gene: TRBJ2-1; CDR3 length: 15; D gene: .; V gene: TRBV29-1; CDR3 protein: CSVEGKDYNYNEQFF; CDR3 DNA: TGCAGCGTTGAAGGAAAGGACTACAACTACAATGAGCAGTTCTTC
clone size: few; J gene: TRBJ2-7; CDR3 length: 15; D gene: .; V gene: TRBV4-3; CDR3 protein: CASSQDNAGNYEQYF; CDR3 DNA: TGCGCCAGCAGCCAAGACAACGCAGGAAACTACGAGCAGTACTTC
clone size: .; J gene: TRBJ2-7; CDR3 length: 14; D gene: TRBD1; V gene: TRBV29-1; CDR3 protein: CSVVGQGAAYEQYF; CDR3 DNA: TGCAGCGTTGTCGGGCAGGGGGCAGCCTACGAGCAGTACTTC
clone size: few; J gene: TRBJ1-6; CDR3 length: 14; D gene: .; V gene: TRBV12-3/TRBV12-4; CDR3 protein: CASHPAGLNSPLHF; CDR3 DNA: TGTGCCAGCCACCCGGCGGGACTCAACTCACCCCTCCACTTT
clone size: .; J gene: TRBJ2-2; CDR3 length: 16; D gene: .; V gene: TRBV18; CDR3 protein: CASSPWDTSNTGELFF; CDR3 DNA: TGTGCCAGCTCACCTTGGGACACGTCGAACACCGGGGAGCTGTTTTTT
clone size: few; J gene: TRBJ2-3; CDR3 length: 18; D gene: .; V gene: TRBV4-1; CDR3 protein: CASSQDEPRGGIPDTQYF; CDR3 DNA: TGCGCCAGCAGCCAAGATGAGCCAAGGGGGGGAATCCCAGATACGCAGTATTTT
clone size: few; J gene: TRBJ2-7; CDR3 length: 15; D gene: TRBD1; V gene: TRBV10-3; CDR3 protein: CAISAPGQGFYEQYF; CDR3 DNA: TGTGCCATCAGTGCCCCGGGACAGGGGTTCTACGAGCAGTACTTC
clone size: many; J gene: TRBJ2-5; CDR3 length: 16; D gene: .; V gene: TRBV14; CDR3 protein: CASSQVAGLGAETQYF; CDR3 DNA: TGTGCCAGCAGCCAAGTCGCGGGCCTGGGGGCAGAGACCCAGTACTTC
clone size: .; J gene: TRBJ2-4; CDR3 length: 16; D gene: .; V gene: TRBV12-3/TRBV12-4; CDR3 protein: CASSMDRLGAKNIQYF; CDR3 DNA: TGTGCCAGCAGTATGGACCGCCTGGGGGCCAAAAACATTCAGTACTTC
clone size: many; J gene: TRBJ2-5; CDR3 length: 12; D gene: .; V gene: TRBV20-1; CDR3 protein: CSAGRTRETQYF; CDR3 DNA: TGCAGTGCTGGAAGGACGAGAGAGACCCAGTACTTC
clone size: many; J gene: TRBJ2-3; CDR3 length: 12; D gene: .; V gene: TRBV12-3/TRBV12-4; CDR3 protein: CASSPKVGTQYF; CDR3 DNA: TGTGCCAGCAGTCCCAAGGTCGGTACGCAGTATTTT
clone size: .; J gene: TRBJ2-2; CDR3 length: 17; D gene: TRBD1; V gene: TRBV4-3; CDR3 protein: CASSQDLGQGRSGELFF; CDR3 DNA: TGCGCCAGCAGCCAAGACTTGGGACAGGGGCGTTCCGGGGAGCTGTTTTTT
clone size: .; J gene: TRBJ1-1; CDR3 length: 12; D gene: .; V gene: TRBV7-2; CDR3 protein: CASGHVNTEAFF; CDR3 DNA: TGTGCCAGCGGCCACGTGAACACTGAAGCTTTCTTT
clone size: .; J gene: TRBJ2-7; CDR3 length: 14; D gene: .; V gene: TRBV6-2/TRBV6-3; CDR3 protein: CASSSQRLSYEQYF; CDR3 DNA: TGTGCCAGCAGTTCCCAGAGACTCTCCTACGAGCAGTACTTC
clone size: many; J gene: TRBJ1-1; CDR3 length: 14; D gene: .; V gene: TRBV27; CDR3 protein: CASSLSLLWGAAFF; CDR3 DNA: TGTGCCAGCAGTTTATCGTTGTTGTGGGGGGCGGCTTTCTTT
clone size: few; J gene: TRBJ1-1; CDR3 length: 13; D gene: TRBD1; V gene: TRBV9; CDR3 protein: CASTRGQYTEAFF; CDR3 DNA: TGTGCCAGCACCCGGGGACAGTACACTGAAGCTTTCTTT
clone size: many; J gene: TRBJ2-5; CDR3 length: 14; D gene: TRBD2; V gene: TRBV29-1; CDR3 protein: CSVGTSGGSETQYF; CDR3 DNA: TGCAGCGTTGGAACTAGCGGGGGATCAGAGACCCAGTACTTC
clone size: .; J gene: TRBJ1-2; CDR3 length: 13; D gene: .; V gene: TRBV20-1; CDR3 protein: CSARQGLNYGYTF; CDR3 DNA: TGCAGTGCTCGGCAGGGCCTCAACTATGGCTACACCTTC
clone size: .; J gene: TRBJ2-7; CDR3 length: 11; D gene: TRBD2; V gene: TRBV30; CDR3 protein: CACATSGNQYF; CDR3 DNA: TGTGCCTGCGCGACTAGCGGGAATCAGTACTTC